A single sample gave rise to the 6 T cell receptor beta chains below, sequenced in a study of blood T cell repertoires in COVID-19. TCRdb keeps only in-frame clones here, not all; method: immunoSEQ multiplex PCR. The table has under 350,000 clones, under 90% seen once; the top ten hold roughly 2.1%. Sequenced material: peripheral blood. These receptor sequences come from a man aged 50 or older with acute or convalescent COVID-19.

CDR3 residues: CASSWGPDMDTEAFF. The DNA of the CDR3 is TGTGCCAGCAGCTGGGGGCCAGATATGGACACTGAAGCTTTCTTT. J is TRBJ1-1 and V is TRBV5-4; D may be TRBD1 (6 bases). Germline values: CDR1 SGHNT, CDR2 YYREEE (reference sequence). The CDR3 spans 15 residues. The V gene lost 3 bases and the J gene lost 3 bases, with 15 bases spanning the gap.

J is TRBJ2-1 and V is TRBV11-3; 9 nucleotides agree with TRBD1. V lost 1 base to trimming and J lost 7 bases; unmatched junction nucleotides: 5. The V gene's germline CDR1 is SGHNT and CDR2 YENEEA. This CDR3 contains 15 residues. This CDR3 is CASSLVGTGNNEQFF. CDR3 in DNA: TGTGCCAGCAGCTTAGTTGGGACAGGGAATAATGAGCAGTTCTTC.

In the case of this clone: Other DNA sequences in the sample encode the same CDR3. The CDR3 reads CASSPGQGSDTQYF. CDR3 bases: TGTGCCAGTAGCCCGGGACAGGGGTCAGATACGCAGTATTTT. This sequence joins TRBV19 and TRBJ2-3; TRBD1 matches 10 bases. The CDR3 loop spans 14 amino acids. Germline V gives CDR1 LNHDA, CDR2 SQIVND (reference sequence). The J segment lost 4 bases and the V segment lost 6 bases, leaving 4 bases of the junction unmatched.

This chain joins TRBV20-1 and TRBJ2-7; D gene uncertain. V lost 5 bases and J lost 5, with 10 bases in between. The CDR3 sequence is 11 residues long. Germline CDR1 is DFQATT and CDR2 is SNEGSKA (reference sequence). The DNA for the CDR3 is TGCAGTGCTCAAGAGGTACACGAGCAGTACTTC. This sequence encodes CSAQEVHEQYF.

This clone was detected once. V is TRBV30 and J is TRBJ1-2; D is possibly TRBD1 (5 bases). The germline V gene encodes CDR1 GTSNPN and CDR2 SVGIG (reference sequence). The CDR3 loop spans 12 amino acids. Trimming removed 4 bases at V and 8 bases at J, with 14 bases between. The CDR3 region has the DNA TGTGCCTGGATGGACATCCCATGGGGCTACACCTTC. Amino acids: CAWMDIPWGYTF.

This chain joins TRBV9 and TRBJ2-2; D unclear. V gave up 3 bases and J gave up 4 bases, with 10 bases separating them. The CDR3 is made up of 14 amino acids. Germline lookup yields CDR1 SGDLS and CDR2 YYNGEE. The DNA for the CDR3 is TGTGCCAGCAGCGGAGAACTAACCACCGGGGAGCTGTTTTTT. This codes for CASSGELTTGELFF.